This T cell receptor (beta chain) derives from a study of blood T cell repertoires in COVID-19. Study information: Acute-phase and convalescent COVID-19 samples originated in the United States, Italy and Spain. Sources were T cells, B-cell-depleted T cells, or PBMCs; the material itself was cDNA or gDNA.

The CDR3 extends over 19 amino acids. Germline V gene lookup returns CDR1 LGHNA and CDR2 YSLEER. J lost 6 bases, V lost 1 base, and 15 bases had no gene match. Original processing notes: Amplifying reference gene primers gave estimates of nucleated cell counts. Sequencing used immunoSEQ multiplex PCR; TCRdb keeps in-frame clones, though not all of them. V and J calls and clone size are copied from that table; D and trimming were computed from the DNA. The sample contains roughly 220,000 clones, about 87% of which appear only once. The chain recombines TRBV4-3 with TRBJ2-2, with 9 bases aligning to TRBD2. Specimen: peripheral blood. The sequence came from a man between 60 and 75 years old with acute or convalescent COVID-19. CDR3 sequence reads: CASSQVTGSGGVGPGELFF. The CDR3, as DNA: TGCGCCAGCAGCCAAGTTACGGGTAGCGGGGGCGTCGGACCCGGGGAGCTGTTTTTT.